These 6 T cell receptor beta chains were all obtained from the same sample, sequenced in a study of blood T cell repertoires in COVID-19. TCRdb's copy holds only in-frame clones and misses some; the assay was immunoSEQ multiplex PCR. Here the sample spans roughly 38,000 clones, approximately 90% being singletons. Sequenced: peripheral blood. The source is a man between 45 and 60 years old with active COVID-19.

This clone occurred once. The chain couples TRBV3-1 (or the pseudogene TRBV3-2) to TRBJ1-1; D gene unclear. The CDR3 is made up of 16 amino acids. The ends were cut back, 2 bases at V and 0 bases at J, with 13 bases in the middle. The germline V gene has CDR1 LGHDT and CDR2 YNNKEL (reference sequence). The CDR3 nucleotides read TGTGCCAGCAGCCAATTCGCTTACCTAATGAACACTGAAGCTTTCTTT. It specifies CASSQFAYLMNTEAFF.

This chain joins TRBV10-3 and TRBJ2-2, with TRBD1 as a possible D gene (5 bases). Germline V gives CDR1 ENHRY, CDR2 SYGVKD. V dropped 0 bases and J dropped 2 bases, with 10 bases sitting between them. The CDR3 spans 16 residues. CDR3: CAISESRAINTGELFF. DNA for the CDR3: TGTGCCATCAGTGAGTCCAGGGCGATAAACACCGGGGAGCTGTTTTTT.

The chain uses TRBV6-5 and TRBJ1-1, with D uncertain. Germline values: CDR1 MNHEY, CDR2 SVGAGI. V was cut by 2 bases and J by 8 bases, with 12 bases left in between. This CDR3 is built from 13 residues. The chain's CDR3 is CASSYASKREAFF. DNA of the CDR3: TGTGCCAGCAGTTACGCCTCAAAACGGGAAGCTTTCTTT.

The rearrangement links TRBV19 to TRBJ2-2; 7 nucleotides line up with TRBD2. CDR3 length: 14 amino acids. Germline CDR1 LNHDA, CDR2 SQIVND (reference sequence). V shed 10 bases and J 5 bases; nucleotides not matched to a gene: 10. The CDR3 region is CATHNGGGTGELFF. CDR3 DNA sequence: TGTGCCACCCACAATGGGGGAGGGACCGGGGAGCTGTTTTTT.

This sequence joins TRBV7-3 and TRBJ2-1, with unresolved D. The CDR3 is 13 residues long. The V gene's germline CDR1 is SGHTA and CDR2 FQGTGA. Trimming removed 3 bases at V and 4 bases at J, with 7 bases between. CDR3 in amino acids: CASSLGEYNEQFF. DNA for the CDR3: TGTGCCAGCAGCTTGGGCGAGTACAATGAGCAGTTCTTC.

The chain recombines TRBV3-1 (or the pseudogene TRBV3-2) with TRBJ1-4; D is possibly TRBD1 (6 bases). V lost 4 bases and J 6 bases, leaving 21 bases between the germline ends. The CDR3 loop spans 17 amino acids. Per the germline V gene, CDR1 is LGHDT and CDR2 is YNNKEL (reference sequence). CDR3 bases: TGTGCCAGCAGCCCCCATCCCGCAGGGGACGGGGATGAAAAACTGTTTTTT. Amino acid sequence: CASSPHPAGDGDEKLFF.